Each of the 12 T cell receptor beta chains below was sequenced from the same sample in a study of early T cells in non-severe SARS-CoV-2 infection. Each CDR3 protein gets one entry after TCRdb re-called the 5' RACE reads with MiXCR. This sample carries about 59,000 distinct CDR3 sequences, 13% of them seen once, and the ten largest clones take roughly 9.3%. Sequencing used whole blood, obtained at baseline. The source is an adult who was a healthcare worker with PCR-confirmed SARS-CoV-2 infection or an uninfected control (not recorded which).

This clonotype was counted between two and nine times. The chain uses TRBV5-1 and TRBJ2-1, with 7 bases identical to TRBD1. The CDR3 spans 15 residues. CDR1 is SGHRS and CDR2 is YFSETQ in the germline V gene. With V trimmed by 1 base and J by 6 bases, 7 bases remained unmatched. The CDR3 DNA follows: TGCGCCAGCAGCTTGCGCCAGGGGGTAGGCAATGAGCAGTTCTTC. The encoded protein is CASSLRQGVGNEQFF.

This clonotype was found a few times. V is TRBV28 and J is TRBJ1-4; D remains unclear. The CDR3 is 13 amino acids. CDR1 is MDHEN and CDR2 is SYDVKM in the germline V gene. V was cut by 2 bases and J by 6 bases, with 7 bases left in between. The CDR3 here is CASSLTWDEKLFF. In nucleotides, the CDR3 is TGTGCCAGCAGTTTAACATGGGATGAAAAACTGTTTTTT. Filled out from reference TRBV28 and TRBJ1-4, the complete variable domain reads DVKVTQSSRYLVKRTGEKVFLECVQDMDHENMFWYRQDPGLGLRLIYFSYDVKMKEKGDIPEGYSVSREKKERFSLILESASTNQTSMYLCASSLTWDEKLFFGSGTQLSVL.

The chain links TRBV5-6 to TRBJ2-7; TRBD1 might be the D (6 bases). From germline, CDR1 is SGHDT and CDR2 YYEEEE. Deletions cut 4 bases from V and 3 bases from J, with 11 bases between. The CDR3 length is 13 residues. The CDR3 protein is CASSDGQRYEQYF. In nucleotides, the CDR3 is TGTGCCAGCAGCGATGGACAGCGCTACGAGCAGTACTTC.

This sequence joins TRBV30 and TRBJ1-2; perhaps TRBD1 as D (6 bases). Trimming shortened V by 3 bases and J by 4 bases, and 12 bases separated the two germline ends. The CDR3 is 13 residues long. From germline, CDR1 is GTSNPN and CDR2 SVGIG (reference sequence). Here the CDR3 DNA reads TGTGCCTGGAGGGGAACAGGGATCTATGGCTACACCTTC. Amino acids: CAWRGTGIYGYTF.

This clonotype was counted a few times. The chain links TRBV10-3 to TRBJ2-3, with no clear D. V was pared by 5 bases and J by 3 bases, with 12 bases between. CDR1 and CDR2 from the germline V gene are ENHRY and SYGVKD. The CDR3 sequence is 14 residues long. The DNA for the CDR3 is TGTGCCATCAGTTCCCGGACGGAAACAGATACGCAGTATTTT. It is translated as CAISSRTETDTQYF.

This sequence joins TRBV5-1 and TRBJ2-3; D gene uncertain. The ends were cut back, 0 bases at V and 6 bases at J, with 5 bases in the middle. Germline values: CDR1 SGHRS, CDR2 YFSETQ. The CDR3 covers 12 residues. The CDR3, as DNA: TGCGCCAGCAGCTTGGACCGGGATACGCAGTATTTT. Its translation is CASSLDRDTQYF.

CDR3 sequence: CASRLGGSINYGYTF. The CDR3 region has the DNA TGCGCCAGCAGGCTCGGGGGCTCCATAAACTATGGCTACACCTTC. The rearrangement joins TRBV5-1 to TRBJ1-2; D perhaps matches TRBD1 (6 bases). Germline V gene sequence: CDR1 SGHRS, CDR2 YFSETQ. The V end was cut by 5 bases, the J end by 2 bases, with 16 bases between. The length of the CDR3 is 15 residues.

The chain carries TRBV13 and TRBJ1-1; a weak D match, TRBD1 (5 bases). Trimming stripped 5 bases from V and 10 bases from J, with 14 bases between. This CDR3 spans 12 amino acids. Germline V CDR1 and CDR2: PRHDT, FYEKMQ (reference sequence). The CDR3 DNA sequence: TGTGCCAGCAGCCCCGGGGCAGACGGAGCTTTCTTT. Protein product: CASSPGADGAFF.

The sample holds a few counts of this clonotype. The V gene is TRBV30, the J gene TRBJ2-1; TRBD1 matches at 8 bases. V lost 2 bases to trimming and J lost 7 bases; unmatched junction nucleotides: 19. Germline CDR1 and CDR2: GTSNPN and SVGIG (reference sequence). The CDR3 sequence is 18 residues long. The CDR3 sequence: CAWSPGQELAEYNNEQFF. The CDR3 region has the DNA TGTGCCTGGAGTCCGGGACAGGAGTTAGCGGAATACAATAATGAGCAGTTCTTC.

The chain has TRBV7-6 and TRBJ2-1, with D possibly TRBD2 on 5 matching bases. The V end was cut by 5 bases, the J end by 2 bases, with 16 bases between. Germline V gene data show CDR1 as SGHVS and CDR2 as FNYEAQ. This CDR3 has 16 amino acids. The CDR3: CASSRQAAGAYNEQFF. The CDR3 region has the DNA TGTGCCAGCAGCCGTCAAGCGGCCGGGGCCTACAATGAGCAGTTCTTC.

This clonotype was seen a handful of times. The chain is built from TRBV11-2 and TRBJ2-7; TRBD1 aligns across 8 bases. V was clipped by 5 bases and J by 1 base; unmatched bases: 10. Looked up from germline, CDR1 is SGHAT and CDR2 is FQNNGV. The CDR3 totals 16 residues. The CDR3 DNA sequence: TGTGCCAGCAGCCCCCCCGGGACAGGAAAATCCTACGAGCAGTACTTC. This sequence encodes CASSPPGTGKSYEQYF.

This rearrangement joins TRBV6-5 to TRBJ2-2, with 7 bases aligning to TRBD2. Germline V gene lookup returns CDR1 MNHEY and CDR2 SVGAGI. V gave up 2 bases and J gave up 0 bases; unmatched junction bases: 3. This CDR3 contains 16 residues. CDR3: CASSYMAGANTGELFF. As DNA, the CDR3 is TGTGCCAGCAGTTACATGGCGGGGGCGAACACCGGGGAGCTGTTTTTT.